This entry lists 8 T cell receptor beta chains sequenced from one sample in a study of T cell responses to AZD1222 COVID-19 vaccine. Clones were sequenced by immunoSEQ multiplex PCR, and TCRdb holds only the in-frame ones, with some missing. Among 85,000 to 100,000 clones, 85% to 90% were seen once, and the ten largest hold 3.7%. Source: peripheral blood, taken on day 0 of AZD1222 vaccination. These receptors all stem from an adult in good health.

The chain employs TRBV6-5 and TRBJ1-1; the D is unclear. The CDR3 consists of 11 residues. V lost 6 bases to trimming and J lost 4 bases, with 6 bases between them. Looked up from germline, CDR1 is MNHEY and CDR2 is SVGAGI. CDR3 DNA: TGTGCCAGCAGGGATTTCACTGAAGCTTTCTTT. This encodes CASRDFTEAFF.

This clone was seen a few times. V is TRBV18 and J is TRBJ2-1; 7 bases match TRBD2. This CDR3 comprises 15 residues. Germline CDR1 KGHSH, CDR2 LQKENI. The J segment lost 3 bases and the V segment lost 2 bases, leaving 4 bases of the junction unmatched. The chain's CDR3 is CASSPGLVLYNEQFF. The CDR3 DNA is TGTGCCAGCTCACCAGGACTAGTCCTCTACAATGAGCAGTTCTTC. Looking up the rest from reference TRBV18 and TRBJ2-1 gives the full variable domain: NAGVMQNPRHLVRRRGQEARLRCSPMKGHSHVYWYRQLPEEGLKFMVYLQKENIIDESGMPKERFSAEFPKEGPSILRIQQVVRGDSAAYFCASSPGLVLYNEQFFGPGTRLTVL.

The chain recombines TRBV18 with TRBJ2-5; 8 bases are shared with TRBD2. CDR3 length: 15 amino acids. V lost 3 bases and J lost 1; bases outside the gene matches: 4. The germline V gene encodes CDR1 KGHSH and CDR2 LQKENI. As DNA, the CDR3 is TGTGCCAGCTCACCCTTACTAGCGGTCCAAGAGACCCAGTACTTC. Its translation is CASSPLLAVQETQYF.

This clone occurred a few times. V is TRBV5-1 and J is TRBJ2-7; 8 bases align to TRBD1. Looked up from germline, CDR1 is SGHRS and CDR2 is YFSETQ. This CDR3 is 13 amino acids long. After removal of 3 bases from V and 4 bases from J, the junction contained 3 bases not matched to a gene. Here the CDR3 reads CASSSTGAYEQYF. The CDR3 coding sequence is TGCGCCAGCAGCTCGACAGGGGCTTACGAGCAGTACTTC.

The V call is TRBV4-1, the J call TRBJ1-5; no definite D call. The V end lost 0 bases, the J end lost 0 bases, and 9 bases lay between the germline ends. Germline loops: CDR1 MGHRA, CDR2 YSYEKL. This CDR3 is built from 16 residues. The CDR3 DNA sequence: TGCGCCAGCAGCCAAGAGGGCAAAAATAGCAATCAGCCCCAGCATTTT. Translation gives CASSQEGKNSNQPQHF.

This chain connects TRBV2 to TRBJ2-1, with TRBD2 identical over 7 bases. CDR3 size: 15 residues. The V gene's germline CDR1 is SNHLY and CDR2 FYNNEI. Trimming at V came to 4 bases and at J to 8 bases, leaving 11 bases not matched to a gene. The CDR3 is CASSGRTSEADEQFF. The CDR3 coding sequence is TGTGCCAGCAGTGGTCGGACTAGTGAGGCCGATGAGCAGTTCTTC.

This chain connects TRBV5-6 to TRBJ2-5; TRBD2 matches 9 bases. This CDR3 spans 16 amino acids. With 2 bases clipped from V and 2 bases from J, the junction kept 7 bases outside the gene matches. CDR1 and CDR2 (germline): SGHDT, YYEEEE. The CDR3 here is CASSFASGTSQETQYF. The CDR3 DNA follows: TGTGCCAGCAGCTTTGCTAGCGGGACCTCTCAAGAGACCCAGTACTTC.

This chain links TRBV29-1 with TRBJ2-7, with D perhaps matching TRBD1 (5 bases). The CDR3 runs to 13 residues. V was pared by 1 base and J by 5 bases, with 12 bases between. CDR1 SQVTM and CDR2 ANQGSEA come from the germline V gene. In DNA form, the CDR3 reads TGCAGCGTTGAAGCGGGCAGGGCAGACGAGCAGTACTTC. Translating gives CSVEAGRADEQYF.